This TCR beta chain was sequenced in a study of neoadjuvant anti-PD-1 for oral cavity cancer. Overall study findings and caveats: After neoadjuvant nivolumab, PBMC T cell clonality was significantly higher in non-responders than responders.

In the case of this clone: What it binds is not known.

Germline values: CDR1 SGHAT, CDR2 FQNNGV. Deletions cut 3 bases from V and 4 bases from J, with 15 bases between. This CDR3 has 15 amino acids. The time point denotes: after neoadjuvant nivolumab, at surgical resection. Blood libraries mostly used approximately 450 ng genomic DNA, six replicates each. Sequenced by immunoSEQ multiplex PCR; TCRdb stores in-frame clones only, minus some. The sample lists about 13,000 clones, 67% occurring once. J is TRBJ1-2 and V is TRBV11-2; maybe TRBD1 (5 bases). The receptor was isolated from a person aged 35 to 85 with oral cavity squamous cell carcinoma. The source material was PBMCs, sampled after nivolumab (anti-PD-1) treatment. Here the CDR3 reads CASSLTTGSFYGYTF. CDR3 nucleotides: TGTGCCAGCAGCTTGACAACAGGTTCGTTCTATGGCTACACCTTC. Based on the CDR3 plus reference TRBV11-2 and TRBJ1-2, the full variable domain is EAGVAQSPRYKIIEKRQSVAFWCNPISGHATLYWYQQILGQGPKLLIQFQNNGVVDDSQLPKDRFSAERLKGVDSTLKIQPAKLEDSAVYLCASSLTTGSFYGYTFGSGTRLTVV.